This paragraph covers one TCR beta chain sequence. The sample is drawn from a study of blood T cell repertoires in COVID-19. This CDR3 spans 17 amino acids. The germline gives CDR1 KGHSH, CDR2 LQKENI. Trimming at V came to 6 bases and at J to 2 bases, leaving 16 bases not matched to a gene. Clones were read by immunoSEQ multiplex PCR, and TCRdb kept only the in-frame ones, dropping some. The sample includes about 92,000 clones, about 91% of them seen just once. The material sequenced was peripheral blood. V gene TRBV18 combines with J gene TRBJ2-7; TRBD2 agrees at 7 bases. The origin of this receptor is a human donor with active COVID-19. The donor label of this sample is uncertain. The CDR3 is CASSQGRGGPWAYEQYF. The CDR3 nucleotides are TGTGCCAGCTCCCAAGGACGGGGAGGGCCGTGGGCCTACGAGCAGTACTTC. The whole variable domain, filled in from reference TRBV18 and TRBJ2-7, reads NAGVMQNPRHLVRRRGQEARLRCSPMKGHSHVYWYRQLPEEGLKFMVYLQKENIIDESGMPKERFSAEFPKEGPSILRIQQVVRGDSAAYFCASSQGRGGPWAYEQYFGPGTRLTVT.